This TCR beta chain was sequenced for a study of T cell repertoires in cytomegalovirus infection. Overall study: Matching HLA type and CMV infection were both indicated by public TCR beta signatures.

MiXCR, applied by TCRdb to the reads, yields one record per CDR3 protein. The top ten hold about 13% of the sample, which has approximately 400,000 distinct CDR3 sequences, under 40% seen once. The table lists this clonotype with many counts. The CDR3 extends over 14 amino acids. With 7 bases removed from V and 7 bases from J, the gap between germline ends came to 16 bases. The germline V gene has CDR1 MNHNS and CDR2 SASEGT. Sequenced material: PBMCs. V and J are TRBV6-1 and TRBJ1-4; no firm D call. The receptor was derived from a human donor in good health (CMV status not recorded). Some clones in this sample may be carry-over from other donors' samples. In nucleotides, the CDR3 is TGTGCCAGCAACCGTACCCCGGGAGGTGAAAAACTGTTTTTT. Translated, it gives CASNRTPGGEKLFF.